This T cell receptor beta chain comes out of a study of blood T cell repertoires in COVID-19. The method was immunoSEQ multiplex PCR; TCRdb's version includes in-frame clones alone and lacks a portion of them. Of approximately 250,000 clones listed, approximately 90% are singletons. The clonotype comes from a man in his forties or fifties who had been exposed to COVID-19. Source material: PBMCs or T cells enriched from blood (not recorded which).

The CDR3 loop is CASSLGHSYEQYF. The CDR3 DNA reads TGTGCCAGCAGTCTCGGACATTCGTACGAGCAGTACTTC. The V call is TRBV12-3 or TRBV12-4, the J call TRBJ2-7; a weak D match, TRBD1 (5 bases). V was pared by 5 bases and J by 4 bases, with 12 bases between. This CDR3 is built from 13 residues.